This paragraph reports one T cell receptor beta chain. Its antigen is not known. Assay used: immunoSEQ multiplex PCR; TCRdb lists only in-frame clones, some missing. The sample has approximately 150,000 clones, 88% seen once. The data stem from a study of cytotoxic CD8 clonotypes in ibrutinib-treated CLL. Whole-study findings and limits: Baseline clonality exceeded age-matched healthy donors and tracked circulating CD8+ T-cell counts.

V was pared by 1 base and J by 9 bases, with 20 bases between. The CDR3 length is 15 residues. Looked up from germline, CDR1 is SGHDT and CDR2 is YYEEEE. The clonotype was recovered from a human donor with chronic lymphocytic leukemia. The chain joins TRBV5-6 to TRBJ2-7; unclear D gene. The sample consisted of PBMCs, taken at disease progression, from a patient treated with ibrutinib. CDR3 bases: TGTGCCAGCAGCTTGAAAGGACGACCCATTACTGGGCAGTACTTC. It specifies CASSLKGRPITGQYF. Supplemented by reference TRBV5-6 and TRBJ2-7, the full variable domain reads DAGVTQSPTHLIKTRGQQVTLRCSPKSGHDTVSWYQQALGQGPQFIFQYYEEEERQRGNFPDRFSGHQFPNYSSELNVNALLLGDSALYLCASSLKGRPITGQYFGPGTRLTVT.